This entry is about one TCR beta chain. Its antigen is as yet unknown. V shed 0 bases and J 0 bases; nucleotides not matched to a gene: 2. Germline assignment: CDR1 LNHNV and CDR2 YYDKDF (reference sequence). This CDR3 is built from 15 residues. The protocol was immunoSEQ multiplex PCR, while the TCRdb copy is restricted to in-frame clones and leaves out a portion. This sample has over 50,000 clones, with approximately 83% found just once. This sample is drawn from a study of lymphopenia after photon versus proton radiotherapy. Overall study results and limits: Post-nadir diversity loss with photons came from oligoclonal expansion, particularly CD8+ Temra cells. Authors raise, but do not show, better survival with proton therapy. A bigger post-nadir fall in TCR diversity correlated inversely with survival time in deceased patients. Photon-treated patients lost naive T cells and TCR diversity; proton-treated stayed stable.

The sequencing here drew on peripheral blood, taken from a patient treated with photon-based radiotherapy. The receptor comes from a middle-aged man with gastric cancer. This sequence joins TRBV15 and TRBJ2-7; 7 bases match TRBD1. The CDR3 DNA reads TGTGCCACCAGCAGAGAGCCAGGGGGCTCCTACGAGCAGTACTTC. It codes for CATSREPGGSYEQYF.